These 13 T cell receptor beta chains were sequenced from one sample in a study of T-cell memory formation after mild COVID-19. TCRdb independently ran MiXCR on the 5' RACE reads; one entry per CDR3 protein. Of tens of thousands of distinct CDR3 sequences in the sample, over 11% were seen once. Sample: PBMCs or a T cell subset sorted from them (not recorded which). These receptors were taken from an adult woman who had mild COVID-19 (a few samples of this study predate the infection). Cell type and time point are not known.

In its sample, this clonotype was seen a few times. This chain connects TRBV12-3 or TRBV12-4 to TRBJ2-6; D gene uncertain. V lost 2 bases to trimming and J lost 0 bases, with 5 bases between them. The CDR3 runs to 15 residues. The CDR3 reads CASSLRSSGANVLTF. CDR3 coding DNA: TGTGCCAGCAGTTTACGCAGCTCTGGGGCCAACGTCCTGACTTTC.

The chain carries TRBV6-1 and TRBJ2-3; TRBD2 matches at 10 bases. Germline assignment: CDR1 MNHNS and CDR2 SASEGT. CDR3 length: 16 amino acids. The junction had 8 bases not matched to a gene; V was cut back by 6 bases and J by 2 bases. The CDR3 DNA reads as TGTGCCAGCAGAGCGTATAGCGGGGGGTCCACAGATACGCAGTATTTT. It is translated as CASRAYSGGSTDTQYF.

This clonotype was counted between two and nine times. J is TRBJ2-2 and V is TRBV4-1; D is perhaps TRBD2 (7 bases). CDR3 length equals 13 residues. Germline V gene data show CDR1 as MGHRA and CDR2 as YSYEKL. Trimming removed 7 bases at V and 6 bases at J, with 12 bases between. The CDR3 loop is CASTRGGAGELFF. CDR3 DNA: TGCGCCAGCACCCGAGGGGGGGCCGGGGAGCTGTTTTTT.

This clonotype was picked up a small number of times. The CDR3 is CASSLEVVEQFF. CDR3 bases: TGTGCCAGCAGCTTAGAAGTGGTGGAGCAGTTCTTC. The chain has TRBV7-2 and TRBJ2-1; D remains unclear. Germline V gene lookup returns CDR1 SGHTA and CDR2 FQGNSA. V was clipped by 1 base and J by 10 bases, with 8 bases between them. The CDR3 spans 12 residues.

The rearrangement links TRBV29-1 to TRBJ2-5; 8 bases agree with TRBD1. This CDR3 is built from 14 residues. Germline CDR1 SQVTM, CDR2 ANQGSEA. The V gene end was trimmed by 1 base and the J gene end by 1 base; junction bases not matched to a gene: 2. The CDR3 DNA reads as TGCAGCGTTGAAGTGGGGACAGGCCAAGAGACCCAGTACTTC. Protein sequence: CSVEVGTGQETQYF.

This clonotype was seen a few times. The rearrangement links TRBV10-3 to TRBJ1-5, with D unclear. The germline V gene has CDR1 ENHRY and CDR2 SYGVKD. The CDR3 contains 18 residues. Trimming left V 3 bases short and J 0 bases short, with 18 bases between. This chain's CDR3 is CAISDPPRRAYSNQPQHF. DNA of the CDR3: TGTGCCATCAGTGATCCTCCGCGGAGGGCCTATAGCAATCAGCCCCAGCATTTT.

The rearrangement links TRBV7-2 to TRBJ1-1; the match to TRBD1 covers 8 bases. V shed 5 bases and J 1 base; nucleotides not matched to a gene: 6. The germline CDR1 and CDR2 sequences are SGHTA and FQGNSA. The CDR3 consists of 15 residues. The CDR3 reads CASSTGGVGNTEAFF. The CDR3, as DNA: TGTGCCAGCAGCACAGGGGGGGTAGGGAACACTGAAGCTTTCTTT.

Only a few counts were recorded for this clonotype. The J gene is TRBJ2-7, the V gene TRBV7-9; either TRBD1 or TRBD2 may fit D (5 bases each). Trimming took off 7 bases at V and 5 bases at J, with 18 bases between the two ends. Germline V CDR1 and CDR2: SEHNR, FQNEAQ (reference sequence). The CDR3 totals 14 residues. CDR3 protein: CASTPGTSLDEQYF. CDR3 DNA: TGTGCCAGCACCCCCGGGACCTCCCTCGACGAGCAGTACTTC. Variable domain in full (rest from reference TRBV7-9 and TRBJ2-7): DTGVSQNPRHKITKRGQNVTFRCDPISEHNRLYWYRQTLGQGPEFLTYFQNEAQLEKSRLLSDRFSAERPKGSFSTLEIQRTEQGDSAMYLCASTPGTSLDEQYFGPGTRLTVT.

This clonotype has just a few counts. The J gene is TRBJ2-1, the V gene TRBV11-2; 9 bases match TRBD1. J was trimmed by 6 bases and V by 4 bases; bases with no gene match: 7. CDR1 is SGHAT, CDR2 FQNNGV, per germline. The length of the CDR3 is 15 residues. The CDR3 DNA reads as TGTGCCAGCAGCTCGACAGGGGGAGGGGGCAATGAGCAGTTCTTC. This gives the protein CASSSTGGGGNEQFF.

This clonotype was found a few times. CDR3: CASNATPGGEQYF. CDR3 coding DNA: TGCGCCAGCAACGCAACTCCGGGCGGCGAGCAGTACTTC. The rearrangement uses TRBV5-1 and TRBJ2-7; D call uncertain. V dropped 6 bases and J dropped 6 bases, with 16 bases sitting between them. CDR1 and CDR2 from the germline V gene are SGHRS and YFSETQ. This CDR3 has 13 residues.

The chain links TRBV29-1 to TRBJ2-3; 9 bases line up with TRBD2. J gave up 6 bases and V 6 bases, and 10 bases lay outside the gene matches. Germline-derived CDR1 and CDR2 are SQVTM and ANQGSEA. The CDR3 has 14 amino acids. This CDR3 reads CSVIAGARTDTQYF. As DNA, the CDR3 is TGCAGCGTAATAGCGGGAGCCCGAACTGATACGCAGTATTTT.

This clonotype showed up just a few times. The chain employs TRBV21-1 and TRBJ2-3; the D call in the table, TRBD2, was not verified against the DNA. TRBV21-1 is a pseudogene. The CDR3 runs to 16 residues. CDR3 DNA: TGTGCCAGCAGTAAACCTAGCGGGGAGGGCATAGATACGCAGTATTTT. This translates into CASSKPSGEGIDTQYF.

V is TRBV12-3 or TRBV12-4 and J is TRBJ2-7; 8 nucleotides align to TRBD1. With V trimmed by 7 bases and J by 3 bases, 2 bases remained unmatched. This CDR3 is 12 amino acids long. This chain's CDR3 is CASKDRGYEQYF. The CDR3 bases are TGTGCCAGCAAAGACAGGGGCTACGAGCAGTACTTC.